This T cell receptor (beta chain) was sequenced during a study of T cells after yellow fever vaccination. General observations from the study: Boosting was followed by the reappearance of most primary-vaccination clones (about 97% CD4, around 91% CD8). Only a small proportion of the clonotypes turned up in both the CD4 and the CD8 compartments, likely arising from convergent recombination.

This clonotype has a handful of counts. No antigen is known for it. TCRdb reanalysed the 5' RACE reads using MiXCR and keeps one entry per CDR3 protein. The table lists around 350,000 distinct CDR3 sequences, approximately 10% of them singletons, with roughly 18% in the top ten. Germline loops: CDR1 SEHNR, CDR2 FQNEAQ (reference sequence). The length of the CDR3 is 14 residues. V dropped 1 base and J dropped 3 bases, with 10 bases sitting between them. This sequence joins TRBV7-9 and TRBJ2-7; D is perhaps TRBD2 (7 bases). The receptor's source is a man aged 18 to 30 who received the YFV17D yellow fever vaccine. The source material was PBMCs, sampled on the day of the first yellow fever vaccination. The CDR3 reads CASSLGGGLYEQYF. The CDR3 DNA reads TGTGCCAGCAGCTTAGGGGGGGGCCTCTACGAGCAGTACTTC.